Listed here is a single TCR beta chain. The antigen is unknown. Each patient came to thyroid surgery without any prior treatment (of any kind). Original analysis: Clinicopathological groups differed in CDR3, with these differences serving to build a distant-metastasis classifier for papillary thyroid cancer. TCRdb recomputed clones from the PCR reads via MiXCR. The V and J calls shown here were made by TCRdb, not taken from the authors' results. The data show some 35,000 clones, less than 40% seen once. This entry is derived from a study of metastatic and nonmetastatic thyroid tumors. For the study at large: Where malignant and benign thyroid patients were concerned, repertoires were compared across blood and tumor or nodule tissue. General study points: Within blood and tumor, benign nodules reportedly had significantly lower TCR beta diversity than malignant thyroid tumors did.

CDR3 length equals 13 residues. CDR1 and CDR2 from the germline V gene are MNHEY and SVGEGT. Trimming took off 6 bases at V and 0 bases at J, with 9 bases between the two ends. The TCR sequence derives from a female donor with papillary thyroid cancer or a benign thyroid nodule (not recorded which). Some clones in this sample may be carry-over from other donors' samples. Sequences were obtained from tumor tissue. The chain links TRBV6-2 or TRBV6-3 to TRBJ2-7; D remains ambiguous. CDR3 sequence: CASRITNSYEQYF. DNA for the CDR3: TGTGCCAGCAGGATTACAAACTCCTACGAGCAGTACTTC.